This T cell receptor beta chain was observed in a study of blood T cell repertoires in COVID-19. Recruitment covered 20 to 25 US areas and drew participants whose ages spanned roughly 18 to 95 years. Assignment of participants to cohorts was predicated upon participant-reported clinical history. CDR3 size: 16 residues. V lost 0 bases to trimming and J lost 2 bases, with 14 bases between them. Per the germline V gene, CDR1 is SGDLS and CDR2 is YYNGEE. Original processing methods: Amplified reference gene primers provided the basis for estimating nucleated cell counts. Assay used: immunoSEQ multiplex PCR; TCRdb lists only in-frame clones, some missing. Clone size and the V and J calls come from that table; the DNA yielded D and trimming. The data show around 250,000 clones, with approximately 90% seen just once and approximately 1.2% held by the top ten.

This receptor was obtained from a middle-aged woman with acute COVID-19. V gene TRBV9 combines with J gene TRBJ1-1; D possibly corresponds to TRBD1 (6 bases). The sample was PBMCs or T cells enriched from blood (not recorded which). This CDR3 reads CASSVVWTVLNTEAFF. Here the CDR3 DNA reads TGTGCCAGCAGCGTAGTATGGACAGTCCTAAACACTGAAGCTTTCTTT.